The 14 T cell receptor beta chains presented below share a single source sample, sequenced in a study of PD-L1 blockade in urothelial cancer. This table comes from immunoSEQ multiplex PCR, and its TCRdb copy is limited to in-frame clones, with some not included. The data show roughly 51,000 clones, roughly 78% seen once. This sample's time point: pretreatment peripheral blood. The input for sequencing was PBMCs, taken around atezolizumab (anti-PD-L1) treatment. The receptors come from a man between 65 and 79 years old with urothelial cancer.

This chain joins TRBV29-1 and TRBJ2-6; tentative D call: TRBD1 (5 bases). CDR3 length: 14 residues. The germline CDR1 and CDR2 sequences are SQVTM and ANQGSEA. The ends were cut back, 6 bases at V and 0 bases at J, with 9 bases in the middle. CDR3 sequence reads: CSVGQGSGANVLTF. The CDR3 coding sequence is TGCAGCGTGGGTCAGGGCTCTGGGGCCAACGTCCTGACTTTC. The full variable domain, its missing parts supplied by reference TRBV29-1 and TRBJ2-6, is SAVISQKPSRDICQRGTSLTIQCQVDSQVTMMFWYRQQPGQSLTLIATANQGSEATYESGFVIDKFPISRPNLTFSTLTVSNMSPEDSSIYLCSVGQGSGANVLTFGAGSRLTVL.

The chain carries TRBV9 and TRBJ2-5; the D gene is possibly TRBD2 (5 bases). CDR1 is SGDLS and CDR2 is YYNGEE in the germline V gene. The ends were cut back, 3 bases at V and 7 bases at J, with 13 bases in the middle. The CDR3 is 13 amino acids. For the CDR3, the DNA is TGTGCCAGCAGCGGAGCGGTTCCGGGGACCCAGTACTTC. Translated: CASSGAVPGTQYF.

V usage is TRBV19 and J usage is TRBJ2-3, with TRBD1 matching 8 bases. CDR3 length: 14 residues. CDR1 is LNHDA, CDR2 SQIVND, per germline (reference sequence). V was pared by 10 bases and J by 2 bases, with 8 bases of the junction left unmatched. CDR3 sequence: CATIQGADTDTQYF. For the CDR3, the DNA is TGTGCCACCATCCAGGGGGCGGACACAGATACGCAGTATTTT. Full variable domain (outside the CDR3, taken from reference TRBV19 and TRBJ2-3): DGGITQSPKYLFRKEGQNVTLSCEQNLNHDAMYWYRQDPGQGLRLIYYSQIVNDFQKGDIAEGYSVSREKKESFPLTVTSAQKNPTAFYLCATIQGADTDTQYFGPGTRLTVL.

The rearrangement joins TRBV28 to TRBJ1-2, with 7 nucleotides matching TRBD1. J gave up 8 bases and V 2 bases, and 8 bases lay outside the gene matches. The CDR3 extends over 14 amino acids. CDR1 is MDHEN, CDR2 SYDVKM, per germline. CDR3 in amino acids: CASSLRDRVGGYTF. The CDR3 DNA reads TGTGCCAGCAGTTTACGTGACAGGGTTGGAGGCTACACCTTC.

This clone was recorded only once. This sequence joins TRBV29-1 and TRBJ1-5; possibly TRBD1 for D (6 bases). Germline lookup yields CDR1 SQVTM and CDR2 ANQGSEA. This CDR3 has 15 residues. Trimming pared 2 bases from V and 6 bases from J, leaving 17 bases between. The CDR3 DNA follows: TGCAGCGTTGAATTATCCGGGGGGCAAGGTCAGCCCCAGCATTTT. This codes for CSVELSGGQGQPQHF.

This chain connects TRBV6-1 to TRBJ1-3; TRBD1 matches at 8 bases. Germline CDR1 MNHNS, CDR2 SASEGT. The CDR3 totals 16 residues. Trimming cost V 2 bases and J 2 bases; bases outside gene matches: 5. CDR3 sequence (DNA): TGTGCCAGCAGTGAACAGGGCAGGGGGCCTGGAAACACCATATATTTT. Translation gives CASSEQGRGPGNTIYF.

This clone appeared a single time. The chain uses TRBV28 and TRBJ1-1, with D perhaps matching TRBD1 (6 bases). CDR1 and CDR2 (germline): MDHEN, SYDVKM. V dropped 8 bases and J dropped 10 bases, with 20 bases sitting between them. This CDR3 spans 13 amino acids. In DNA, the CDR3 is TGTGCCAGCGACAGCCCACAGGGCGTCGGAGCTTTCTTT. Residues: CASDSPQGVGAFF.

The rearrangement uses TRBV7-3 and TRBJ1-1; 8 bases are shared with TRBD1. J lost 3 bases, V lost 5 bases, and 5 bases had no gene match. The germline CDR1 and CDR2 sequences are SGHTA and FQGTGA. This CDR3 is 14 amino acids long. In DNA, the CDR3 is TGTGCCAGCAGCCGGACAGGGACGCACACTGAAGCTTTCTTT. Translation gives CASSRTGTHTEAFF.

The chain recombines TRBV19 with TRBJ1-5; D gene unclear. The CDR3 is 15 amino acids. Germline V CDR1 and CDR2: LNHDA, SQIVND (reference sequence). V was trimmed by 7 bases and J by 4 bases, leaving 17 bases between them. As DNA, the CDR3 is TGTGCCAGTACCCCCCGGGGAGAGAGAAATCAGCCCCAGCATTTT. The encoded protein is CASTPRGERNQPQHF.

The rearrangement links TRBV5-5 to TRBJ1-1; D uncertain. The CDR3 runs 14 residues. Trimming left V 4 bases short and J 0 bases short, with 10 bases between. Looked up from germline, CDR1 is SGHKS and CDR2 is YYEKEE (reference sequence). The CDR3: CASSPREVNTEAFF. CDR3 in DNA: TGTGCCAGCAGCCCGCGGGAAGTGAACACTGAAGCTTTCTTT.

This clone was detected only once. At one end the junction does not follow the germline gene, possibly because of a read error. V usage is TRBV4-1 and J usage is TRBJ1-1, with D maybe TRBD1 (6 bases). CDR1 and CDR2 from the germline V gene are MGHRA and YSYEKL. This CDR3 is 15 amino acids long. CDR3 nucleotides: TGCGCCAGCAGCCAAGATTCCCGTCCAGGGGCTGACGCTTTCTTT. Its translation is CASSQDSRPGADAFF.

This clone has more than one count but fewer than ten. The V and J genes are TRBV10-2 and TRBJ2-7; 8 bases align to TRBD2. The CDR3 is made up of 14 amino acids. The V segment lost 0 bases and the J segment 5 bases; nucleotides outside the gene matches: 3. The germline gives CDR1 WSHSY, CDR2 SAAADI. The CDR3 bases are TGCGCCAGCAGTGAGTCCGGGGGGGCCCACGAGCAGTACTTC. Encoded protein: CASSESGGAHEQYF.

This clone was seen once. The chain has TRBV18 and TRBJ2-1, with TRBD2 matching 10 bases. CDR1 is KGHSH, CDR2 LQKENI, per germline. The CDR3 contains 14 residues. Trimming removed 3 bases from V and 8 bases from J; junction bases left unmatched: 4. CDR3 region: CASSPAGTSDEQFF. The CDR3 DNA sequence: TGTGCCAGCTCACCGGCCGGGACTAGCGATGAGCAGTTCTTC.

The CDR3 DNA follows: TGTGCCAGCAGCCTGGACAGTGCAACTAATGAAAAACTGTTTTTT. Amino acid sequence: CASSLDSATNEKLFF. J is TRBJ1-4 and V is TRBV2; D perhaps matches TRBD1 (6 bases). The CDR3 is made up of 15 amino acids. The germline V and J ends were trimmed by 6 bases and 0 bases, with 11 bases remaining between them. Germline V gene sequence: CDR1 SNHLY, CDR2 FYNNEI.